This T cell receptor (beta chain) came from a study of identical twins. Study findings and constraints: Researchers reported weaker excess twin sharing in beta out-of-frame sequences. Invariant MAIT and iNKT cells are populations that could partly confound zero-insertion analyses.

About this clonotype: Antigen: not known.

Each donor (without exception) was a healthy Caucasian. The length of the CDR3 is 10 residues. CDR1 and CDR2 (germline): SEHNR, FQNEAQ (reference sequence). The V end lost 4 bases, the J end lost 11 bases, and 8 bases lay between the germline ends. Unique molecular identifiers were in the cDNA, with template-switch universal primer binding. TCRdb processed the 5' RACE reads anew with MiXCR; each CDR3 protein has one entry. The sample consists of 1.5 million to 2 million distinct CDR3 sequences, around 29% of them appearing once. The TCR comes from a newborn girl in good health. V gene TRBV7-9 combines with J gene TRBJ2-5, with D hard to call. The sequencing input was cord blood. CDR3 region: CASSSDKQYF. For the CDR3, the DNA is TGTGCCAGCAGCTCAGATAAGCAGTACTTC.